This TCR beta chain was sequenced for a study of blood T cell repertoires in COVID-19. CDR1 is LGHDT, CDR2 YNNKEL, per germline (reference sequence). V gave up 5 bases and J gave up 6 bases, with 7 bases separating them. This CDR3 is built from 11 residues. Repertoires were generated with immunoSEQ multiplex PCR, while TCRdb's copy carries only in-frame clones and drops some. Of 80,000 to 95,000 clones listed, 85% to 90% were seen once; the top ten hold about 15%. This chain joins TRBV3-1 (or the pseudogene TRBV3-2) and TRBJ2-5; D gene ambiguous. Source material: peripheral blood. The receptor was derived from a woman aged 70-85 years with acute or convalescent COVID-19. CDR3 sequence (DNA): TGTGCCAGCAGCACCCAGAAGACCCAGTACTTC. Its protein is CASSTQKTQYF.